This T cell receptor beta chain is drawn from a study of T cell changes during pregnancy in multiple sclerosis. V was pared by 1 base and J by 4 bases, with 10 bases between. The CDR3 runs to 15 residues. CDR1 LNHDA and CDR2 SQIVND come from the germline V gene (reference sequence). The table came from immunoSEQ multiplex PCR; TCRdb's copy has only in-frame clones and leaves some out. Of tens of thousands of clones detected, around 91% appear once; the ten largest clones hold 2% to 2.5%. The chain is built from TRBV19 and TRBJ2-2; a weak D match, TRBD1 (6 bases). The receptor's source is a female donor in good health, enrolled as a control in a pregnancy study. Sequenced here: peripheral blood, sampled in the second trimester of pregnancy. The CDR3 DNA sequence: TGTGCCAGTAGTATAGGGAGCAGGGGCACCGGGGAGCTGTTTTTT. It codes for CASSIGSRGTGELFF.